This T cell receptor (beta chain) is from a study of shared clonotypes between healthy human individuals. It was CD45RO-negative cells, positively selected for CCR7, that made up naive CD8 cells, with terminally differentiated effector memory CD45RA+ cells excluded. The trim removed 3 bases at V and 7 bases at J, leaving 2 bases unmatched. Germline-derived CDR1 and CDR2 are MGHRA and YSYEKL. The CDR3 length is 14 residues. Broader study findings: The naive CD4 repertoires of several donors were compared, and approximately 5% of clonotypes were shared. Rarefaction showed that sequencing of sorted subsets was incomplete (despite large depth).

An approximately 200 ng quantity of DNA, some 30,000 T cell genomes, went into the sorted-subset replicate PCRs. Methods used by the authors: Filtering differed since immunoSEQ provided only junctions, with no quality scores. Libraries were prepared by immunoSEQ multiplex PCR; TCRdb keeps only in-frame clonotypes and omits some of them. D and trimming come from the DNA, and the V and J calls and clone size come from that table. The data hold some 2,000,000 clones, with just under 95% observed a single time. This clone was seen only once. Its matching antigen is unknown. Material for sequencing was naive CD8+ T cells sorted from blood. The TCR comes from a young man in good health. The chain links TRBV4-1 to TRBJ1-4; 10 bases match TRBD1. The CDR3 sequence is CASSHRTGGEKLFF. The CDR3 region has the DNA TGCGCCAGCAGCCACCGGACAGGGGGTGAAAAACTGTTTTTT.